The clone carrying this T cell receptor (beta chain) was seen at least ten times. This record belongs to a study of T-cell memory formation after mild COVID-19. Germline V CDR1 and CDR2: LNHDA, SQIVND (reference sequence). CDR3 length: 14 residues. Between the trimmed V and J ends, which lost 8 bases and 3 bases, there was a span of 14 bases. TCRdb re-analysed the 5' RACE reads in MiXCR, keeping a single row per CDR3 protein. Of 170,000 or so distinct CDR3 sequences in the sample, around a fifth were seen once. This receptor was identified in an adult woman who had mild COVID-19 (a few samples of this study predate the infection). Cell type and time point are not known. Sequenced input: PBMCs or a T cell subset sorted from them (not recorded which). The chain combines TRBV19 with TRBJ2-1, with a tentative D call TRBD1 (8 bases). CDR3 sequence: CASSTGGDYNEQFF. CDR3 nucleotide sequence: TGTGCCAGTTCTACAGGGGGGGACTACAATGAGCAGTTCTTC.